The following is a TCR beta chain sequence with its context. This specimen belongs to a study of blood T cells in healthy people across ages. A sample-barcoded 5' primer and a J-beta primer mix were used in a second PCR of about 7 to 11 cycles. Through a template-switch adaptor with 12 random nucleotides, each cDNA molecule received a tag. MiXCR, applied by TCRdb to the 5' RACE reads, yields one record per CDR3 protein. The sample shows almost 550,000 distinct CDR3 sequences, around 24% of them seen only once. V lost 2 bases to trimming and J lost 5 bases, with 15 bases between them. This CDR3 contains 15 residues. Germline V gene sequence: CDR1 SGHTA, CDR2 FQGTGA. Donation came from healthy Caucasian individuals in Russia who were aged roughly 6 to 95. The same sample was also studied in work on T cells of mothers and their children. This second report adds: It was related mother-child pairs that showed slightly higher overlap than unrelated pairs, without reaching significance.

Material for sequencing was blood. This sequence joins TRBV7-3 and TRBJ2-5; the D gene is possibly TRBD2 (5 bases). The receptor was isolated from a boy younger than 18 in good health. DNA for the CDR3: TGTGCCAGCAGCTTAGAATTGGAGCGGAGGGAGACCCAGTACTTC. It is translated as CASSLELERRETQYF.